This TCR beta chain was found in a study of blood T cell repertoires in COVID-19. Those who participated ranged in age from roughly 18 to 89 years and resided in some 24 US areas. Assay used: immunoSEQ multiplex PCR; TCRdb lists only in-frame clones, some missing. This sample yields more than 150,000 clones, of which roughly three quarters are seen a single time; roughly 14% belongs to the top ten. V was cut by 4 bases and J by 4 bases, with 17 bases left in between. The CDR3 is made up of 16 amino acids. The V gene's germline CDR1 is LNHDA and CDR2 SQIVND (reference sequence). The receptor was derived from a man aged 55 to 70 who had been exposed to COVID-19. Material: PBMCs or T cells enriched from blood (not recorded which). The chain recombines TRBV19 with TRBJ1-5, with D maybe TRBD1 (6 bases). Written as DNA, the CDR3 is TGTGCCAGTAGTAACCGGGCAGGGGCAGTGAATCAGCCCCAGCATTTT. Protein: CASSNRAGAVNQPQHF. Looking up the rest from reference TRBV19 and TRBJ1-5 gives the full variable domain: DGGITQSPKYLFRKEGQNVTLSCEQNLNHDAMYWYRQDPGQGLRLIYYSQIVNDFQKGDIAEGYSVSREKKESFPLTVTSAQKNPTAFYLCASSNRAGAVNQPQHFGDGTRLSIL.